This T cell receptor (beta chain) was identified during a study of T cells after yellow fever vaccination. The authors made TCR cDNA by 5'RACE template switching, adding a universal primer site and UMIs. TCRdb reanalysed the 5' RACE reads using MiXCR and keeps one entry per CDR3 protein. The table records about 400,000 distinct CDR3 sequences, more than 5.5% of them present only once. This clonotype was counted only a few times. Its antigen is as yet unknown. Study-wide findings and caveats: A large majority of primary-vaccination clones showed up again after the booster (just under 97% CD4, 75% to 90% CD8). The presence of abundant clonotypes contaminating from the bulk population was possible in FACS-sorted repertoires. A minor fraction of clonotypes spanned both CD4 and CD8 compartments.

The ends lost 10 bases at V and 2 bases at J; junction bases unmatched: 19. This CDR3 spans 17 amino acids. Per germline, CDR1 ENHRY and CDR2 SYGVKD. The receptor was derived from a man between 25 and 39 years old who received the YFV17D yellow fever vaccine. The source material was PBMCs, sampled 5 days after the yellow fever booster vaccination. V and J are TRBV10-3 and TRBJ1-2; 7 bases align to TRBD1. Here the CDR3 reads CATSLIPTGRGNYGYTF. In DNA, the CDR3 is TGTGCCACCTCACTCATTCCGACAGGGAGAGGAAACTATGGCTACACCTTC.